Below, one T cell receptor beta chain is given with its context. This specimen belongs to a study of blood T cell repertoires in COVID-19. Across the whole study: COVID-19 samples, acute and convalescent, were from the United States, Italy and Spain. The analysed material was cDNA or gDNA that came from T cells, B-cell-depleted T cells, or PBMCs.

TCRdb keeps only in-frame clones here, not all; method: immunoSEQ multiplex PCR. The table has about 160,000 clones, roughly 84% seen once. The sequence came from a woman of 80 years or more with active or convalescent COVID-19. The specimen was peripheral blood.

The CDR3 sequence is CASSIRDREKLFF. DNA of the CDR3: TGTGCCAGTAGTATTCGGGACAGGGAAAAACTGTTTTTT. The V and J genes are TRBV19 and TRBJ1-4; 8 bases fit TRBD1. Germline V gives CDR1 LNHDA, CDR2 SQIVND (reference sequence). V was clipped by 3 bases and J by 8 bases; unmatched bases: 2. This CDR3 has 13 residues.